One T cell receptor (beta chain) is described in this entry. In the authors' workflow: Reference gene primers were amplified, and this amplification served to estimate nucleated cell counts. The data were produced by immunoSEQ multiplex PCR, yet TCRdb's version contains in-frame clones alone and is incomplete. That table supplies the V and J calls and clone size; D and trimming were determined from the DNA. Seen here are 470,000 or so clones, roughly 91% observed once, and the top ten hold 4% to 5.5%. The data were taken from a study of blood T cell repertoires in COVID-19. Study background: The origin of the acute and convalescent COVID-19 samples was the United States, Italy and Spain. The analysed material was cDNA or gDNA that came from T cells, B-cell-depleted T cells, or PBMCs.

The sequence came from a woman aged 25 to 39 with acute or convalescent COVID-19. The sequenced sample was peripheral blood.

Here the CDR3 reads CASSSPMRLAGGPNEQFF. CDR3 coding DNA: TGTGCCAGCAGTTCCCCAATGAGACTAGCGGGGGGGCCGAATGAGCAGTTCTTC. V gene TRBV27 combines with J gene TRBJ2-1, with TRBD2 matching over 14 bases. Germline CDR1 MNHEY, CDR2 SMNVEV (reference sequence). J lost 7 bases, V lost 4 bases, and 12 bases had no gene match. This CDR3 region has 18 residues.